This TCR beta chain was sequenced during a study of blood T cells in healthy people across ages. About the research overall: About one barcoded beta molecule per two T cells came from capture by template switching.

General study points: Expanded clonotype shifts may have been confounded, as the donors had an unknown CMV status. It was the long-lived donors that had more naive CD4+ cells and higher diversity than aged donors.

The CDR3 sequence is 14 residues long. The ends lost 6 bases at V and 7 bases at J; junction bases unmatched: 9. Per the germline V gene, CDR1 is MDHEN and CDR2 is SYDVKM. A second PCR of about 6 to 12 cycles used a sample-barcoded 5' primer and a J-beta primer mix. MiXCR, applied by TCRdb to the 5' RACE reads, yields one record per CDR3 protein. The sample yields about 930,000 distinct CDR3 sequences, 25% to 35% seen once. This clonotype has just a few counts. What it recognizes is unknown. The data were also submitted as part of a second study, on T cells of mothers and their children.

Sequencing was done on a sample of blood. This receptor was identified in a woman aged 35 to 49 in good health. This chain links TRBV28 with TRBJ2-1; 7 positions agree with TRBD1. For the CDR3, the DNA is TGTGCCAGCAGATTAGACAGGGTCAAGAATGAGCAGTTCTTC. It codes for CASRLDRVKNEQFF.